The present T cell receptor (beta chain) was sequenced within a study of CD8 T cells in ankylosing spondylitis. Study outcomes and limitations: In ankylosing spondylitis blood, a motif of eight highly homologous TCR beta variants appeared characteristic. Some motif variants were previously reported in reactive arthritis synovial fluid and blood. Disease-linked clones bore a CD8+ phenotype and were relatively rare in peripheral blood. Disease-associated clones were reportedly significantly overrepresented in matched ankylosing spondylitis synovial fluid.

This clonotype was found a few times. The antigen is unknown. Each CDR3 protein is one row after TCRdb ran MiXCR on the 5' RACE reads. The repertoire includes approximately 200,000 distinct CDR3 sequences, around 13% of them detected once, and about 17% sits in the top ten. CDR1 and CDR2 (germline): SGHTA, FQGNSA. V lost 0 bases to trimming and J lost 9 bases; unmatched junction nucleotides: 20. The CDR3 covers 20 residues. The clonotype comes from a male donor with ankylosing spondylitis or in good health (not recorded which). The V call is TRBV7-2, the J call TRBJ2-1, with 10 bases that match TRBD2. Sequences were obtained from blood, either unsorted or a sorted T cell fraction (not recorded which). The CDR3 DNA reads as TGTGCCAGCAGCTTAGCGAGCGATCTAGCGGGAGTAGCATTTAATAGTGAGCAGTTCTTC. Protein sequence: CASSLASDLAGVAFNSEQFF.